This T cell receptor beta chain originates from a study of beta chain features in type 1 diabetes. Regarding the study as a whole: For Type 1 diabetes patients, all four CD4+ subsets carried TCRB CDR3s that were moderately but significantly shorter.

CDR1 MNHNY and CDR2 SVGAGI come from the germline V gene (reference sequence). There are 16 residues in the CDR3. V shed 5 bases, J shed 0 bases, and the junction held 9 bases outside the gene matches. For this clone: The antigen is undetermined.

The whole isolated RNA underwent reverse transcription, so sequencing captured expressed TCRB transcripts. Libraries were prepared by immunoSEQ multiplex PCR; TCRdb keeps only in-frame clonotypes and omits some of them. Here the sample spans roughly 730,000 clones, roughly 12% being singletons. The purity of all sorted populations exceeded 95%. V and J are TRBV6-6 and TRBJ1-1, with 7 bases fitting TRBD1. This TCR came from a man aged 18 to 30 with type 1 diabetes. The sample comprised naive CD4+ T cells from blood. In nucleotides, the CDR3 is TGTGCCAGCAGTCCCCAGACAGGGAAAATGAACACTGAAGCTTTCTTT. Protein sequence: CASSPQTGKMNTEAFF.